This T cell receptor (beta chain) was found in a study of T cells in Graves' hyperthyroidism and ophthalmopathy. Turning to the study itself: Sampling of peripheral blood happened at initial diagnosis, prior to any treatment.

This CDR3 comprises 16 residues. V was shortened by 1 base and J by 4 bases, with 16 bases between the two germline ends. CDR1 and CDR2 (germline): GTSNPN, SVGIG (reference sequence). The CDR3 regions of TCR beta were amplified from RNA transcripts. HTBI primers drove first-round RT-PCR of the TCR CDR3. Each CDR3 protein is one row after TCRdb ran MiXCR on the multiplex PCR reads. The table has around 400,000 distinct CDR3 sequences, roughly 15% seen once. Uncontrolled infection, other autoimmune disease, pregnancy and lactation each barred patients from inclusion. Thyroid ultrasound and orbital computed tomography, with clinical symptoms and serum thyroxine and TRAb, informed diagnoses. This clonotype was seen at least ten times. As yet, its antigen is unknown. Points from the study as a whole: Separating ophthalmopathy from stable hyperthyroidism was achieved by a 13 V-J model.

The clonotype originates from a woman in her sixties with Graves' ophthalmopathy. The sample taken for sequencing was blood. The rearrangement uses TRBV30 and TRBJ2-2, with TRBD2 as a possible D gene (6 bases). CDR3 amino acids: CAWSARRPGGTGELFF. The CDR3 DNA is TGTGCCTGGAGTGCCCGGAGGCCCGGGGGCACCGGGGAGCTGTTTTTT.